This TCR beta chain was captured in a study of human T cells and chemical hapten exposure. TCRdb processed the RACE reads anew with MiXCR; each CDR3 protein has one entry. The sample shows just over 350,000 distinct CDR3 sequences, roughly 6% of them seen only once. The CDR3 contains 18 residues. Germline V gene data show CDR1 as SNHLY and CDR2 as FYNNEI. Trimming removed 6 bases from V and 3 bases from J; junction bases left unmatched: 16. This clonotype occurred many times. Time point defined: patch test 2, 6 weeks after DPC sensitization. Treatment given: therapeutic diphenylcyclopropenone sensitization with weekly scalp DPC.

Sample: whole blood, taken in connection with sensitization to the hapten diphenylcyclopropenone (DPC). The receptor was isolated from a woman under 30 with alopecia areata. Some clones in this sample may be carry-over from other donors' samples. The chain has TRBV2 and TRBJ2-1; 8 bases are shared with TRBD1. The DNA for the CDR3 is TGTGCCAGCAGAGCCGGGACAGGCTTATTAGGGGTCTACAATGAGCAGTTCTTC. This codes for CASRAGTGLLGVYNEQFF. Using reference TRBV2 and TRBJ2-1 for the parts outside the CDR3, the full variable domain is EPEVTQTPSHQVTQMGQEVILRCVPISNHLYFYWYRQILGQKVEFLVSFYNNEISEKSEIFDDQFSVERPDGSNFTLKIRSTKLEDSAMYFCASRAGTGLLGVYNEQFFGPGTRLTVL.